The rows below give T cell receptor beta chains drawn from one sample of a study of cytotoxic CD8 clonotypes in ibrutinib-treated CLL. TCRdb's copy holds only in-frame clones and misses some; the assay was immunoSEQ multiplex PCR. In the table there are 65,000 to 85,000 clones, 75% to 95% of which are singletons. The input for sequencing was PBMCs, taken after 12 months of ibrutinib treatment. These receptors were collected from a human donor with chronic lymphocytic leukemia. Each CDR3 is given with its conserved first and last residue. The D gene is left open where the match is weak. Rows give clone size only sometimes, using once, few, many, or a class for an expanded clone.

d_call,j_call,v_call,clone_size,cdr3_nt,cdr3_aa
TRBD2,TRBJ2-2,TRBV11-2,NA,TGTGCCAGCAGCTTAGGGCGGGAGCTCACCGGGGAGCTGTTTTTT,CASSLGRELTGELFF
TRBD2,TRBJ2-3,TRBV2,NA,TGTGCCAGCAGTGAACCCCTAGCGGGAGGTGACACAGATACGCAGTATTTT,CASSEPLAGGDTDTQYF
NA,TRBJ1-1,TRBV14,NA,TGTGCCAGCAGCCGAATTACTAGAGGAGCTGAAGCTTTCTTT,CASSRITRGAEAFF
TRBD2,TRBJ2-5,TRBV9,NA,TGTGCCAGCAGCGCCCGACTAGCGGGAGTGGGGGAGACCCAGTACTTC,CASSARLAGVGETQYF
TRBD2,TRBJ2-7,TRBV2,NA,TGTGCCAGCACCATCGAGCGGGGGACCGCGGGCGAGCAGTACTTC,CASTIERGTAGEQYF
NA,TRBJ2-3,TRBV18,NA,TGTGCCAGCTCACCATTGCCTAACACAGATACGCAGTATTTT,CASSPLPNTDTQYF
TRBD1,TRBJ1-1,TRBV6-5,NA,TGTGCCAGCAGTCTCGACAGGGATTTGGTCACTGAAGCTTTCTTT,CASSLDRDLVTEAFF
NA,TRBJ1-2,TRBV30,NA,TGTGCCTGGAGCCCTGCGCAGAAGGGATTAAAGACATATGGCTACACCTTC,CAWSPAQKGLKTYGYTF
NA,TRBJ2-7,TRBV7-9,NA,TGTGCCAGCAGCTCAATGGGGGGAGAGGTTGAGCAGTACTTC,CASSSMGGEVEQYF
NA,TRBJ1-2,TRBV5-8,once,TGTGCCAGCAGGGGAAGGGTCGACTTTCATGGCTACACCTTC,CASRGRVDFHGYTF
NA,TRBJ2-5,TRBV7-8,NA,TGTGCCAGCAGCTTATTAGTACAAGAGACCCAGTACTTC,CASSLLVQETQYF
NA,TRBJ1-1,TRBV5-6,few,TGTGCCAGCAGCTTGGTTGGGGTCCTTAACACTGAAGCTTTCTTT,CASSLVGVLNTEAFF
NA,TRBJ2-7,TRBV7-2,NA,TGTGCCAGCAGCTTAGCAGGGTTTGGTACGCGCATCTACGAGCAGTACTTC,CASSLAGFGTRIYEQYF
TRBD2,TRBJ2-1,TRBV2,NA,TGTGCCAGCAGTGAAAGCGGGAGTCATTACAATGAGCAGTTCTTC,CASSESGSHYNEQFF
TRBD2,TRBJ2-7,TRBV10-1,NA,TGCGCCAGCCTTCGACTAGCGGCCTACGAGCAGTACTTC,CASLRLAAYEQYF
NA,TRBJ2-7,TRBV5-6,NA,TGTGCCAGCAGCTTTCGTGGGGGTTACGAGCAGTACTTC,CASSFRGGYEQYF
NA,TRBJ2-1,TRBV19,NA,TGTGCCAGTAGCACCCTAGGCTCGGCCGGTGAGCAGTTCTTC,CASSTLGSAGEQFF
TRBD1,TRBJ1-2,TRBV19,NA,TGTGCCAGTAGTAGGGACAGGGAGGGTGGCTACACCTTC,CASSRDREGGYTF
NA,TRBJ2-7,TRBV28,NA,TGTGCCAGCAGTTTTGGGCACAGCTCCTACGAGCAGTACTTC,CASSFGHSSYEQYF
TRBD1,TRBJ1-1,TRBV5-1,NA,TGCGCCAGCAGCTTAATTACAGGGGAGGAGGCTGAAGCTTTCTTT,CASSLITGEEAEAFF
NA,TRBJ2-5,TRBV6-5,NA,TGTGCCAGCAAACGACAAGAGACCCAGTACTTC,CASKRQETQYF
NA,TRBJ2-6,TRBV29-1,NA,TGCAGCGTGAGAGACTCTGGGGCCAACGTCCTGACTTTC,CSVRDSGANVLTF
NA,TRBJ2-2,TRBV9,NA,TGTGCCAGCAGCGTAGCTAGCGTACTCACCGGGGAGCTGTTTTTT,CASSVASVLTGELFF
NA,TRBJ1-4,TRBV27,NA,TGTGCCAGCAGTACGGAGGGGCGGGAAAAACTGTTTTTT,CASSTEGREKLFF
TRBD2,TRBJ2-5,TRBV9,NA,TGTGCCAGCAGCGTAGGGGCGGGAGTAGGAGAGACCCAGTACTTC,CASSVGAGVGETQYF
TRBD2,TRBJ2-1,TRBV27,once,TGTGCCAGCAGAAAGATGGGACTAGCGGAGAACAATGAGCAGTTCTTC,CASRKMGLAENNEQFF
NA,TRBJ2-7,TRBV30,NA,TGTGCCTGGAGTGTAAAAGGGGGGAGCTCCTACGAGCAGTACTTC,CAWSVKGGSSYEQYF
TRBD2,TRBJ2-7,TRBV4-1,NA,TGCGCCAGCAGCCAAGTAAGTGGGACTAGCGCTTACGAGCAGTACTTC,CASSQVSGTSAYEQYF
NA,TRBJ2-7,TRBV27,NA,TGTGCCAGCAGTCCTATCCCAACCTACGAGCAGTACTTC,CASSPIPTYEQYF
NA,TRBJ2-5,TRBV30,NA,TGTGCCGGCAGTTGGGGGGTCGGAGAGACCCAGTACTTC,CAGSWGVGETQYF